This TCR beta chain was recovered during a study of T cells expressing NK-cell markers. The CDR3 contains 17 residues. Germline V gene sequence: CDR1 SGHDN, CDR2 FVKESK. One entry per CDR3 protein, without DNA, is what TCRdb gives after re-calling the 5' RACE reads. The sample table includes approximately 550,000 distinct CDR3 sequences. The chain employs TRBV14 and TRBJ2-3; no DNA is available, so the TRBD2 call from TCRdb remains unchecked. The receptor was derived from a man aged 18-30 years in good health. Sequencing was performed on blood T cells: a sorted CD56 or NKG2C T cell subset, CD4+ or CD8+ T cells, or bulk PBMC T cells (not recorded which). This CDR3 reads CASSQEVGLAGSDTQYF.